This T cell receptor beta chain was sequenced in a study of tumor and adjacent non-tumor tissue in lung cancer. Looking at the study overall: Histology: about a dozen adenocarcinoma, a couple of squamous cell carcinoma, 1 small cell lung cancer.

Study-wide points: Normal lung showed higher cumulative top 100 clone frequency than tumor.

There are many counts of this clonotype. What it binds is not known. CDR1 and CDR2 (germline): SGHAT, FQNNGV. Deletions cut 4 bases from V and 5 bases from J, with 14 bases between. There are 14 residues in the CDR3. The template was RNA from unsorted bulk tissue. Three rounds of nested PCR, following a modified ARM-PCR protocol, produced the TCRbeta library. TCRdb re-called the multiplex PCR reads through MiXCR, storing one row per CDR3 protein. The table records around 140,000 distinct CDR3 sequences, around 66% of them present only once. The chain employs TRBV11-2 and TRBJ1-1; D gene ambiguous. Sequenced sample: lung tumor tissue. This TCR was recovered from a man in his sixties with small cell lung cancer. The CDR3 bases are TGTGCCAGCAGCTGGGTCGGGTCGGGGACTGAAGCTTTCTTT. This sequence encodes CASSWVGSGTEAFF.